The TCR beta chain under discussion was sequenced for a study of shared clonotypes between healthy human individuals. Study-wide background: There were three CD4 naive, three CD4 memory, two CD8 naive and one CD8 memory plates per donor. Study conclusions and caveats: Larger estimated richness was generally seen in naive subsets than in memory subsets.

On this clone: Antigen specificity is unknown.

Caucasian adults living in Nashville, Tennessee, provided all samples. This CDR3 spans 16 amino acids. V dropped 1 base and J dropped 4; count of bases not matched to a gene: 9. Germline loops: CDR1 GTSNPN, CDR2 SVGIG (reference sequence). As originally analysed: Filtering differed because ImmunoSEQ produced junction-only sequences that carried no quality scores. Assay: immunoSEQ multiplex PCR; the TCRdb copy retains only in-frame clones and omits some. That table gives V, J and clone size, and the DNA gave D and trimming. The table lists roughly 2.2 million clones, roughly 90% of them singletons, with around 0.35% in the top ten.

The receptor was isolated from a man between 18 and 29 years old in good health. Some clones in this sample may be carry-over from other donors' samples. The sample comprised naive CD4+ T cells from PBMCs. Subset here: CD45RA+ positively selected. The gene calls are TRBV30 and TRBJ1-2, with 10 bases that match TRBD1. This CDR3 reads CAWSGSRQGAPYGYTF. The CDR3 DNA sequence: TGTGCCTGGAGTGGATCGAGACAGGGGGCTCCCTATGGCTACACCTTC.